Sequencing of this T cell receptor (beta chain) was carried out in a study of regulatory T cells in long-lasting Graves disease. Study outcomes and limitations: More public clonotypes were shared by persistent patients (approximately 3,000) than by new patients (about 1,000). It was peripheral blood alone, not thyroid tissue, that was studied.

Time point of the sample: newly diagnosed GD, antithyroid drugs for less than 3 months. Preparation of the TCR library used RNA extracted from PBMCs. Arm-PCR of CDR3 regions with iRepertoire HTBI primers generated TCR beta libraries. TCRdb re-called the multiplex PCR reads through MiXCR, storing one row per CDR3 protein. Found here are 530,000 or so distinct CDR3 sequences, roughly 15% of them singletons; the top ten hold 12%. Remarks on this clonotype: Its antigen is not identified. A far larger clone is one base from this, pointing to a likely read error.

This sample also belongs to another study, concerning T cells in Graves' hyperthyroidism and ophthalmopathy.

Sample: peripheral blood mononuclear cells (PBMCs), taken at new diagnosis, from a patient treated with antithyroid drugs. The receptor's source is a man between 18 and 29 years old with Graves disease.

The CDR3, as DNA: TGTGCCAGCAGTTCGCCGGGACAGGGTTCCTACGAGCAGTTCTTC. Its translation: CASSSPGQGSYEQFF. The chain links TRBV28 to TRBJ2-1; TRBD1 aligns across 9 bases. CDR1 is MDHEN and CDR2 is SYDVKM in the germline V gene. The J segment lost 10 bases and the V segment lost 4 bases, leaving 11 bases of the junction unmatched. The CDR3 has 15 residues.